This T cell receptor beta chain stems from a study of CD8 T cells in ankylosing spondylitis. Overall study results and limits: Enrichment of disease-linked clones was reportedly significant in matched ankylosing spondylitis synovial fluid.

The sample holds many counts of this clonotype. Its antigen is currently unknown. Germline loops: CDR1 SQVTM, CDR2 ANQGSEA. V was trimmed by 3 bases and J by 2 bases, leaving 10 bases between them. This CDR3 spans 13 amino acids. By quantitative 5'-RACE with molecular barcodes, the TCR beta libraries were made. In TCRdb, the 5' RACE reads were re-called with MiXCR into one record per CDR3 protein. The table lists more than 110,000 distinct CDR3 sequences, 7% to 10% of them singletons. The receptor was isolated from a male donor with ankylosing spondylitis. The sample consisted of synovial fluid, either unsorted or a sorted T cell fraction (not recorded which). This sequence joins TRBV29-1 and TRBJ1-1; D may be TRBD1 (6 bases). CDR3 loop: CSVERTVNTEAFF. The CDR3 DNA is TGCAGCGTTGAGCGGACAGTTAACACTGAAGCTTTCTTT. The full variable domain, completed using reference TRBV29-1 and TRBJ1-1, is SAVISQKPSRDICQRGTSLTIQCQVDSQVTMMFWYRQQPGQSLTLIATANQGSEATYESGFVIDKFPISRPNLTFSTLTVSNMSPEDSSIYLCSVERTVNTEAFFGQGTRLTVV.